These 25 T cell receptor beta chains were sequenced from one sample in a study of blood T cells in healthy people across ages. A sample-barcoded 5' primer and a J-beta primer mix were used in a second PCR of about 6 to 12 cycles. Via MiXCR, TCRdb re-called the 5' RACE reads, giving one row per CDR3 protein. The sample has fewer than 700,000 distinct CDR3 sequences, less than 60% seen once. Sequencing was carried out using blood. The receptors originated from an elderly man in good health.

This sequence joins TRBV20-1 and TRBJ2-5; 7 positions match TRBD2. The end of the DNA fits TRBJ2-7 better, so the J call may be wrong. The germline CDR1 and CDR2 sequences are DFQATT and SNEGSKA (reference sequence). CDR3 length equals 13 residues. The CDR3 region is CSAKLAVSYEQYF. The CDR3 region has the DNA TGCAGTGCTAAGCTAGCGGTCTCCTACGAGCAGTACTTC.

The chain combines TRBV3-1 with TRBJ2-7; D is unresolved. CDR1 and CDR2 from the germline V gene are LGHDT and YNNKEL (reference sequence). The length of the CDR3 is 15 residues. The V and J ends lost 1 base and 0 bases respectively, with 10 bases between them. The CDR3 nucleotides read TGTGCCAGCAGCCAAGCACCCGACAACTCCTACGAGCAGTACTTC. Translating gives CASSQAPDNSYEQYF.

The chain is built from TRBV6-6 and TRBJ2-7; the D gene is possibly TRBD1 (7 bases). The ends were cut back, 7 bases at V and 3 bases at J, with 16 bases in the middle. The CDR3 has 14 residues. From germline, CDR1 is MNHNY and CDR2 SVGAGI (reference sequence). DNA for the CDR3: TGTGCCAGCACCGTAGGGGGCGGGGTCTACGAGCAGTACTTC. This codes for CASTVGGGVYEQYF.

This clonotype was counted a few times. The rearrangement joins TRBV7-3 to TRBJ1-2, with 8 nucleotides matching TRBD1. V shed 5 bases, J shed 2 bases, and the junction held 7 bases outside the gene matches. The CDR3 has 15 residues. The germline gives CDR1 SGHTA, CDR2 FQGTGA. CDR3 sequence reads: CASSPQGGPNYGYTF. CDR3 bases: TGTGCCAGCAGCCCACAGGGGGGTCCCAACTATGGCTACACCTTC. Based on the CDR3 plus reference TRBV7-3 and TRBJ1-2, the full variable domain is GAGVSQTPSNKVTEKGKYVELRCDPISGHTALYWYRQSLGQGPEFLIYFQGTGAADDSGLPNDRFFAVRPEGSVSTLKIQRTERGDSAVYLCASSPQGGPNYGYTFGSGTRLTVV.

This clonotype was recorded a few times. V and J are TRBV11-1 and TRBJ2-3, with D tentatively TRBD2 (6 bases). The CDR3 sequence is 19 residues long. Trimming stripped 5 bases from V and 5 bases from J, with 29 bases between. Germline V lookup: CDR1 SGHAT, CDR2 FQDESV (reference sequence). CDR3 DNA sequence: TGTGCCAGCAGCCCCGGGAGATCTTCCCTTGCCTCCTCAGGAGATACGCAGTATTTT. Translation gives CASSPGRSSLASSGDTQYF.

V and J are TRBV20-1 and TRBJ2-1; 7 bases map to TRBD2. The V and J ends lost 5 bases and 4 bases, in that order; junction bases with no gene match: 11. The germline V gene has CDR1 DFQATT and CDR2 SNEGSKA (reference sequence). There are 15 residues in the CDR3. The CDR3 DNA reads as TGCAGTGCTGCCGAGACTAGCAGAGCATACAATGAGCAGTTCTTC. This codes for CSAAETSRAYNEQFF.

This clonotype was seen more than once but under ten times. This rearrangement joins TRBV20-1 to TRBJ2-5; weak D call: TRBD1 (5 bases). This CDR3 is 13 amino acids long. Per the germline V gene, CDR1 is DFQATT and CDR2 is SNEGSKA (reference sequence). V was cut by 7 bases and J by 1 base, with 13 bases left in between. CDR3 DNA: TGCAGTGTTCCAGGGTTCCGCCAAGAGACCCAGTACTTC. Translating gives CSVPGFRQETQYF.

The rearrangement joins TRBV20-1 to TRBJ2-1; 11 positions match TRBD2. CDR1 is DFQATT and CDR2 is SNEGSKA in the germline V gene (reference sequence). The CDR3 has 16 amino acids. V lost 6 bases to trimming and J lost 4 bases; unmatched junction nucleotides: 11. CDR3 nucleotides: TGCAGTGCGGAACCGGGACTAGCGGCTGTTTACAATGAGCAGTTCTTC. Amino acid sequence: CSAEPGLAAVYNEQFF.

The rearrangement links TRBV27 to TRBJ2-3; 9 bases map to TRBD2. V was pared by 5 bases and J by 6 bases, with 12 bases of the junction left unmatched. CDR3 length equals 16 residues. The germline V gene encodes CDR1 MNHEY and CDR2 SMNVEV (reference sequence). CDR3 sequence reads: CASSPRVAGAPDTQYF. The CDR3 nucleotides are TGTGCCAGCAGTCCCCGGGTAGCGGGGGCCCCGGATACGCAGTATTTT.

The chain recombines TRBV4-3 with TRBJ2-3, with 14 bases fitting TRBD2. V lost 1 base, J lost 5 bases, and 20 bases stayed unmatched. Germline CDR1 LGHNA, CDR2 YSLEER. The CDR3 totals 22 residues. DNA of the CDR3: TGCGCCAGCAGCCAAGTTGGGCCTGCAGAGGGAGGACTAGCGGGAGGTCGAGATACGCAGTATTTT. This encodes CASSQVGPAEGGLAGGRDTQYF.

This clonotype was seen a few times. The CDR3 DNA follows: TGCAGCGTTGAAAGGGCAGCGGGCAATGAGCAGTTCTTC. This encodes CSVERAAGNEQFF. V is TRBV29-1 and J is TRBJ2-1; maybe TRBD2 (6 bases). The CDR3 extends over 13 amino acids. In germline, CDR1 is SQVTM, CDR2 ANQGSEA. Trimming removed 2 bases from V and 6 bases from J, with 11 bases in between.

Remarks on this clonotype: Relative to the germline gene, one junction end is altered; a read error may explain this. J is TRBJ2-1 and V is TRBV13; D unclear. CDR1 and CDR2 (germline): PRHDT, FYEKMQ (reference sequence). The CDR3 extends over 12 amino acids. CDR3 sequence: CASTSSCNEQFF. The CDR3 DNA follows: TGTGCCAGCACGAGCTCCTGCAATGAGCAGTTCTTC.

Many counts were recorded for this clonotype. CDR3: CASSRTRLSYEQYF. CDR3 bases: TGTGCCAGCAGTCGGACACGACTCTCCTACGAGCAGTACTTC. The chain combines TRBV6-5 with TRBJ2-7, with a possible D match to TRBD1 (5 bases). With 5 bases removed from V and 0 bases from J, the gap between germline ends came to 11 bases. This CDR3 spans 14 amino acids. Germline V lookup: CDR1 MNHEY, CDR2 SVGAGI.

The genes are TRBV3-1 and TRBJ1-3; D is perhaps TRBD1 (6 bases). The CDR3 has 17 amino acids. Deletions cut 4 bases from V and 0 bases from J, with 16 bases between. Germline assignment: CDR1 LGHDT and CDR2 YNNKEL (reference sequence). CDR3 loop: CASSPSYGGLSGNTIYF. The CDR3 bases are TGTGCCAGCAGCCCCTCCTATGGGGGGCTCTCTGGAAACACCATATATTTT.

This clonotype has just a few counts. V is TRBV18 and J is TRBJ2-3; 8 bases agree with TRBD1. Per germline, CDR1 KGHSH and CDR2 LQKENI. CDR3 length: 15 amino acids. V lost 6 bases, J lost 2 bases, and 7 bases stayed unmatched. CDR3 residues: CASSLRQGHTDTQYF. The CDR3 nucleotides read TGTGCCAGCTCCCTCCGACAGGGGCACACAGATACGCAGTATTTT. Filled out from reference TRBV18 and TRBJ2-3, the complete variable domain reads NAGVMQNPRHLVRRRGQEARLRCSPMKGHSHVYWYRQLPEEGLKFMVYLQKENIIDESGMPKERFSAEFPKEGPSILRIQQVVRGDSAAYFCASSLRQGHTDTQYFGPGTRLTVL.

The rearrangement links TRBV9 to TRBJ2-3, with D possibly being TRBD2 (6 bases). Germline V gives CDR1 SGDLS, CDR2 YYNGEE. This CDR3 spans 14 amino acids. The ends were cut back, 4 bases at V and 4 bases at J, with 13 bases in the middle. CDR3 bases: TGTGCCAGCAGCCCCGGACTAACTTCAGATACGCAGTATTTT. It specifies CASSPGLTSDTQYF.

The V and J genes are TRBV20-1 and TRBJ2-3, with D tentatively TRBD1 or TRBD2 (6 bases each). The CDR3 has 13 amino acids. Trimming shortened V by 6 bases and J by 1 base, and 11 bases separated the two germline ends. The germline CDR1 and CDR2 sequences are DFQATT and SNEGSKA (reference sequence). The CDR3 DNA is TGCAGTGCCCACAGGGAGGGCACAGATACGCAGTATTTT. This sequence encodes CSAHREGTDTQYF.

This chain joins TRBV20-1 and TRBJ1-2; D perhaps matches TRBD1 (5 bases). Germline V gene sequence: CDR1 DFQATT, CDR2 SNEGSKA (reference sequence). V gave up 4 bases and J gave up 4 bases, with 16 bases separating them. This CDR3 has 14 amino acids. CDR3 loop: CSATPGPTFYGYTF. CDR3 sequence (DNA): TGCAGTGCTACTCCGGGACCCACTTTCTATGGCTACACCTTC.

The rearrangement joins TRBV28 to TRBJ2-7; TRBD2 might be the D (6 bases). Germline lookup yields CDR1 MDHEN and CDR2 SYDVKM. V shed 5 bases and J shed 2 bases, with 13 bases lying between them. The CDR3 covers 14 residues. In nucleotides, the CDR3 is TGTGCCAGCAGTCCCCAACTAGCCCCCTACGAGCAGTACTTC. It is translated as CASSPQLAPYEQYF.

This clonotype was counted a few times. The chain uses TRBV20-1 and TRBJ1-4, with D maybe TRBD1 (5 bases). V gave up 5 bases and J gave up 8 bases, with 21 bases separating them. CDR1 and CDR2 (germline): DFQATT, SNEGSKA (reference sequence). There are 15 residues in the CDR3. CDR3 nucleotide sequence: TGCAGTGCTCTATCCGGGGGGTCCGTGGGGGAAAAACTGTTTTTT. Amino acids: CSALSGGSVGEKLFF.

This clonotype was seen only a few times. The chain is built from TRBV9 and TRBJ1-2, with D possibly being TRBD1 (5 bases). Germline CDR1 reads SGDLS; CDR2 reads YYNGEE. This CDR3 has 14 amino acids. V was shortened by 4 bases and J by 6 bases, with 16 bases between the two germline ends. The CDR3 DNA reads TGTGCCAGCAGCCCCCAGGGCAGGGCGGATGGCTACACCTTC. The encoded protein is CASSPQGRADGYTF.

CDR3 DNA sequence: TGTGCCAGCAGTCCTCCCCCTGGACAGGGTGCCTACGAGCAGTACTTC. This gives the protein CASSPPPGQGAYEQYF. The V gene is TRBV6-2 or TRBV6-3, the J gene TRBJ2-7; 8 bases match TRBD1. The CDR3 is 16 amino acids. CDR1 is MNHEY and CDR2 is SVGEGT in the germline V gene. The junction had 11 bases not matched to a gene; V was cut back by 5 bases and J by 2 bases.

V gene TRBV6-2 or TRBV6-3 combines with J gene TRBJ1-1; no clear D gene. Germline V gene lookup returns CDR1 MNHEY and CDR2 SVGEGT. This CDR3 contains 15 residues. V dropped 10 bases and J dropped 4 bases, with 22 bases sitting between them. The CDR3 DNA sequence: TGTGCCAACAGCCGAAAAGACCGAAGTACCACTGAAGCTTTCTTT. Amino acids: CANSRKDRSTTEAFF.

The chain joins TRBV6-6 to TRBJ2-1; perhaps TRBD2 as D (6 bases). Germline loops: CDR1 MNHNY, CDR2 SVGAGI (reference sequence). V was cut by 9 bases and J by 6 bases, with 15 bases left in between. This CDR3 is built from 13 residues. This chain's CDR3 is CASSLPGSNEQFF. CDR3 bases: TGTGCCAGTAGCCTTCCCGGGAGCAATGAGCAGTTCTTC.

Remarks on this clonotype: At one end, the junction sequence differs from germline, possibly due to a read error. This chain links TRBV12-5 with TRBJ2-3; D is unresolved. Germline-derived CDR1 and CDR2 are LGHNT and FRNRAP. The CDR3 has 13 residues. The CDR3 nucleotides are TGTGCTAGTGGTTTCAGTTCCACAGATGCGCAGTATTTT. Its translation: CASGFSSTDAQYF.